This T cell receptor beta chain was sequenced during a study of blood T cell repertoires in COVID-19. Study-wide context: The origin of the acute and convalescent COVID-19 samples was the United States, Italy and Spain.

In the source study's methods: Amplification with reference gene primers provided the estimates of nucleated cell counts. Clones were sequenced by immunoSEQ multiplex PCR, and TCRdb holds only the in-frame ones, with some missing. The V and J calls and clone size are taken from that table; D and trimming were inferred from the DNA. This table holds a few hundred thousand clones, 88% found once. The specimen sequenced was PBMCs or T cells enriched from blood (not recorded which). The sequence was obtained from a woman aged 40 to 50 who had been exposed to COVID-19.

CDR3 sequence reads: CASSEQGQPTYNEQFF. The CDR3 nucleotides read TGTGCCAGCAGTGAACAGGGACAGCCAACCTACAATGAGCAGTTCTTC. The chain combines TRBV25-1 with TRBJ2-1; TRBD1 matches 7 bases. This CDR3 has 16 amino acids. From germline, CDR1 is MGHDK and CDR2 SYGVNS. V trimming: 2 bases; J trimming: 2 bases; junction bases outside the gene matches: 6. Full variable domain (rest looked up from reference TRBV25-1 and TRBJ2-1): EADIYQTPRYLVIGTGKKITLECSQTMGHDKMYWYQQDPGMELHLIHYSYGVNSTEKGDLSSESTVSRIRTEHFPLTLESARPSHTSQYLCASSEQGQPTYNEQFFGPGTRLTVL.